Many counts were recorded for the clone carrying this T cell receptor (beta chain). This sample was taken from a study of T-cell reconstitution after alpha-beta-depleted transplantation in children. Unique molecular identifiers were used to barcode this TCRbeta library. TCRdb processed the PCR reads anew with MiXCR; each CDR3 protein has one entry. The sample contains around 100,000 distinct CDR3 sequences, 10% of which appear only once. Trimming removed 5 bases from V and 6 bases from J, with 23 bases in between. The CDR3 consists of 17 residues. Per the germline V gene, CDR1 is SNHLY and CDR2 is FYNNEI.

The chain is built from TRBV2 and TRBJ2-1; TRBD1 or TRBD2 may be the D gene (5 bases each). This clonotype was obtained from a boy aged 2 to 9 with acute lymphoblastic leukemia, due to receive a stem cell transplant. The specimen comprised PBMCs, sampled before TCRalphabeta/CD19-depleted stem cell transplant. The CDR3 DNA reads as TGTGCCAGCAGTCCGACACTTACAGGTGCCGGGGTCAATGAGCAGTTCTTC. Its protein product is CASSPTLTGAGVNEQFF.